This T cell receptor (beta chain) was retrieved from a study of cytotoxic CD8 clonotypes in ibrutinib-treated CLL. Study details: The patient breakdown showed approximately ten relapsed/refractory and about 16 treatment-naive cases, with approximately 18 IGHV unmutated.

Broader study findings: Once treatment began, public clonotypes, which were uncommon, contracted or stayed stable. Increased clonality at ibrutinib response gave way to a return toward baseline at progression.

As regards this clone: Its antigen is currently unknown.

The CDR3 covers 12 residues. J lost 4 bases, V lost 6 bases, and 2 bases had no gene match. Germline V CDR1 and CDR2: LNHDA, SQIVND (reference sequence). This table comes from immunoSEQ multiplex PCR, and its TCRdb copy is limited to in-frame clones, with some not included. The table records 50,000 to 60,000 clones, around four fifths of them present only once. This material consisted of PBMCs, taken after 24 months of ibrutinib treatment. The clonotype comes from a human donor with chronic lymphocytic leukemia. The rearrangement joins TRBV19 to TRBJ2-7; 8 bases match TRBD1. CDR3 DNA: TGTGCCAGTAGGGACAGGGCGTACGAGCAGTACTTC. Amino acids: CASRDRAYEQYF.